What follows are 9 T cell receptor beta chains derived from one specimen sequenced in a study of CD8+ T cells in alopecia areata. RNA was isolated and reverse transcribed to cDNA, the sequencing template. TCRdb's table, derived via immunoSEQ multiplex PCR, lists solely in-frame clones and lacks some. The data contain 180,000 or so clones, less than 80% of them singletons. Source: CD8+ T cells sorted from blood, taken at week 0. The source of these receptors is a human donor with alopecia areata.

V and J are TRBV5-4 and TRBJ2-5; no firm D call. The germline V gene encodes CDR1 SGHNT and CDR2 YYREEE (reference sequence). This CDR3 has 11 amino acids. Trimming removed 2 bases at V and 1 base at J, with 0 bases between. CDR3 protein: CASSFQETQYF. CDR3 in DNA: TGTGCCAGCAGCTTCCAAGAGACCCAGTACTTC.

This clone was seen a single time. The chain combines TRBV30 with TRBJ2-3, with a tentative D call TRBD1 (6 bases). Germline CDR1 is GTSNPN and CDR2 is SVGIG (reference sequence). The CDR3 loop spans 12 amino acids. The V and J ends lost 2 bases and 5 bases respectively, with 8 bases between them. This chain's CDR3 is CAWSTQGDTQYF. CDR3 bases: TGTGCCTGGAGTACACAGGGAGATACGCAGTATTTT.

This clone was counted only a few times. The gene calls are TRBV15 and TRBJ2-1, with no clear D. This CDR3 is built from 13 residues. V was cut by 3 bases and J by 7 bases, with 10 bases left in between. CDR1 and CDR2 (germline): LNHNV, YYDKDF (reference sequence). CDR3 protein: CATSSQDVNEQFF. For the CDR3, the DNA is TGTGCCACCAGCAGTCAGGACGTAAATGAGCAGTTCTTC. The variable domain in full, with the rest retrieved from reference TRBV15 and TRBJ2-1, is DAMVIQNPRYQVTQFGKPVTLSCSQTLNHNVMYWYQQKSSQAPKLLFHYYDKDFNNEADTPDNFQSRRPNTSFCFLDIRSPGLGDTAMYLCATSSQDVNEQFFGPGTRLTVL.

This rearrangement joins TRBV29-1 to TRBJ2-3; no firm D call. V dropped 4 bases and J dropped 6 bases, with 14 bases sitting between them. CDR3 length equals 13 residues. Germline CDR1 SQVTM, CDR2 ANQGSEA. CDR3 sequence reads: CSVVTPNTDTQYF. CDR3 bases: TGCAGCGTTGTAACACCAAACACGGATACGCAGTATTTT.

This clone has more than one count but fewer than ten. This rearrangement joins TRBV6-5 to TRBJ1-5; D might be TRBD1 (6 bases). This CDR3 is 13 amino acids long. From germline, CDR1 is MNHEY and CDR2 SVGAGI. With 8 bases removed from V and 6 bases from J, the gap between germline ends came to 14 bases. As DNA, the CDR3 is TGTGCCAGCGGACAGCCGGAGGTTCAGCCCCAGCATTTT. Translating gives CASGQPEVQPQHF.

The chain carries TRBV29-1 and TRBJ2-1; TRBD1 is a possible D gene (6 bases). The ends were cut back, 5 bases at V and 7 bases at J, with 12 bases in the middle. Germline CDR1 reads SQVTM; CDR2 reads ANQGSEA. CDR3 size: 12 residues. CDR3 nucleotide sequence: TGCAGCGTTTTACAACAGGGAAATGAGCAGTTCTTC. Translation: CSVLQQGNEQFF.

The genes are TRBV29-1 and TRBJ2-7; possibly TRBD1 for D (6 bases). Germline V gene sequence: CDR1 SQVTM, CDR2 ANQGSEA. Trimming took 5 bases from V and 3 from J, leaving 11 bases between them. This CDR3 has 12 amino acids. The CDR3 reads CSVKGRGYEQYF. CDR3 nucleotides: TGCAGCGTTAAGGGCAGGGGCTACGAGCAGTACTTC.

This clone was seen a handful of times. The V gene is TRBV19, the J gene TRBJ1-1; D is ambiguous. The CDR3 loop spans 14 amino acids. Between the trimmed V and J ends, which lost 7 bases and 3 bases, there was a span of 15 bases. Germline V CDR1 and CDR2: LNHDA, SQIVND (reference sequence). CDR3 coding DNA: TGTGCCAGTAAGTCCCGGTTTGTGGACACTGAAGCTTTCTTT. Protein: CASKSRFVDTEAFF.

The V gene is TRBV5-6, the J gene TRBJ2-5, with 8 bases that match TRBD1. CDR1 is SGHDT, CDR2 YYEEEE, per germline. The CDR3 spans 18 residues. The V gene end was trimmed by 0 bases and the J gene end by 0 bases; junction bases not matched to a gene: 10. In DNA, the CDR3 is TGTGCCAGCAGCTTGGAAGGACAGGGAAATTTGTACCAAGAGACCCAGTACTTC. It yields the protein CASSLEGQGNLYQETQYF. Full variable domain (remainder filled in from reference TRBV5-6 and TRBJ2-5): DAGVTQSPTHLIKTRGQQVTLRCSPKSGHDTVSWYQQALGQGPQFIFQYYEEEERQRGNFPDRFSGHQFPNYSSELNVNALLLGDSALYLCASSLEGQGNLYQETQYFGPGTRLLVL.